This T cell receptor (beta chain) is drawn from a study of blood T cells in healthy people across ages. General study points: Considered underestimates were the diversity estimates obtained from one million T cells.

This clonotype was counted between two and nine times. Antigen specificity is unknown. Germline V CDR1 and CDR2: MNHNY, SVGAGI (reference sequence). The V end was cut by 2 bases, the J end by 3 bases, with 10 bases between. This CDR3 comprises 14 residues. Combining a sample-barcoded 5' primer with a J-beta primer mix, a second PCR ran for roughly 6 to 11 cycles. TCRdb fed the 5' RACE reads into MiXCR, producing one record per CDR3 protein. The data hold some 710,000 distinct CDR3 sequences, with 22% observed a single time. The receptor's source is a man aged 65 to 79 in good health. The J gene is TRBJ1-1, the V gene TRBV6-6; possibly TRBD1 for D (5 bases). Sequenced input: blood. CDR3 in DNA: TGTGCCAGCAGTTACATAAAAGGGGACACTGAAGCTTTCTTT. It is translated as CASSYIKGDTEAFF.